This TCR beta chain was profiled in a study of OX40 agonist ivuxolimab in advanced cancers. Study-level background: Males comprised 82.7% of the group, whose mean age was around 62 years (range roughly 23 to 80).

Points from the study as a whole: Partial responders at 0.1-3.0 mg/kg had among the lowest clonal expansion. Mean expanded clone counts were higher in CD8+ than CD4+ T cells.

V was pared by 8 bases and J by 7 bases, with 6 bases of the junction left unmatched. Germline assignment: CDR1 WSHSY and CDR2 SAAADI. This CDR3 region has 12 residues. Patients with autoimmune history or systemic immunosuppression were excluded. With respect to this clone: The target antigen is unknown.

Only in-frame clones appear in the TCRdb table, and some are missing; sequencing was by immunoSEQ multiplex PCR. The sample carries almost 70,000 clones, approximately 91% recorded once. The clonotype was recovered from an adult with an advanced solid tumor such as melanoma, head and neck, liver or kidney cancer. Sequencing was performed on CD4+ or CD8+ T cells sorted from blood, taken in a trial of the OX40 agonist ivuxolimab. This chain uses TRBV10-2 with TRBJ1-1; 8 bases fit TRBD1. In nucleotides, the CDR3 is TGCGCCAGCGGGGGACAGGCCCATGAAGCTTTCTTT. Translating gives CASGGQAHEAFF.